This TCR beta chain comes out of a study of response to subunit inactivated influenza vaccine. General study results and limits: Authors suggested seasonal influenza vaccinations each recruit few new T cells.

A note on this clonotype: Its antigen remains unidentified.

CDR1 ENHRY and CDR2 SYGVKD come from the germline V gene. Trimming took 2 bases from V and 0 from J, leaving 14 bases between them. The CDR3 runs to 18 residues. TCRdb re-called the RT-PCR reads through MiXCR, storing one row per CDR3 protein. The sample holds 650,000 to 850,000 distinct CDR3 sequences, around 14% seen once. This TCR derives from a man between 45 and 60 years old who received an inactivated influenza vaccine. Material: PBMCs from blood, obtained about 14 days before vaccination. The J gene is TRBJ2-6, the V gene TRBV10-3; D gene unclear. The chain's CDR3 is CAISETLTGSSGANVLTF. In DNA form, the CDR3 reads TGTGCCATCAGTGAGACGCTAACCGGGTCCTCTGGGGCCAACGTCCTGACTTTC.